The 3 T cell receptor beta chains below were found in one sample sequenced in a study of cytomegalovirus exposure and HLA in healthy donors. PCR primers comprised 60 Vbeta and 13 Jbeta primers. Data came from immunoSEQ multiplex PCR; TCRdb stores just in-frame clones and leaves some out. The table records about 160,000 clones, roughly 79% of them present only once. Source material: PBMCs. Receptors were obtained from a woman aged 45-59 years in good health and CMV-seropositive.

The chain is built from TRBV13 and TRBJ1-1, with D perhaps TRBD1 (6 bases). Trimming removed 4 bases at V and 0 bases at J, with 12 bases between. From germline, CDR1 is PRHDT and CDR2 FYEKMQ (reference sequence). The CDR3 has 15 amino acids. The CDR3 region is CASSSPGHLNTEAFF. Written as DNA, the CDR3 is TGTGCCAGCAGCTCGCCGGGACATTTGAACACTGAAGCTTTCTTT. Full variable domain (missing parts from reference TRBV13 and TRBJ1-1): AAGVIQSPRHLIKEKRETATLKCYPIPRHDTVYWYQQGPGQDPQFLISFYEKMQSDKGSIPDRFSAQQFSDYHSELNMSSLELGDSALYFCASSSPGHLNTEAFFGQGTRLTVV.

The J gene is TRBJ2-4, the V gene TRBV28; TRBD1 agrees at 7 bases. The CDR3 has 17 residues. Germline-derived CDR1 and CDR2 are MDHEN and SYDVKM. With V trimmed by 4 bases and J by 3 bases, 12 bases remained unmatched. CDR3 in amino acids: CASSSRRDRENKNIQYF. The CDR3 coding sequence is TGTGCCAGCAGTTCGAGACGAGACAGGGAAAACAAAAACATTCAGTACTTC.

This chain connects TRBV5-4 to TRBJ2-7; D gene ambiguous. V was pared by 0 bases and J by 3 bases, with 10 bases between. The CDR3 extends over 14 amino acids. The germline V gene encodes CDR1 SGHNT and CDR2 YYREEE (reference sequence). CDR3 protein: CASSLALSGYEQYF. The CDR3 DNA follows: TGTGCCAGCAGCTTGGCATTGAGTGGCTACGAGCAGTACTTC. Using reference TRBV5-4 and TRBJ2-7 for the parts outside the CDR3, the full variable domain is ETGVTQSPTHLIKTRGQQVTLRCSSQSGHNTVSWYQQALGQGPQFIFQYYREEENGRGNFPPRFSGLQFPNYSSELNVNALELDDSALYLCASSLALSGYEQYFGPGTRLTVT.